Listed below are T cell receptor beta chains from one sample, sequenced in a study of HIV-infected patients and healthy controls. TCRdb ran MiXCR on the 5' RACE reads and lists one entry per CDR3 protein. In the table there are about 64,000 distinct CDR3 sequences, about 19% of which are singletons. Sequenced material: CD4+ T cells from blood. All receptors come from a human donor in good health. Each CDR3 is given with its conserved first and last residue. The order of the fields is D gene, V gene, clone size, J gene, CDR3 DNA, CDR3 protein. A D gene is named only where the DNA matches it firmly. Some rows mark clone size as missing; the rest say once, few, many or name a class of expanded clone.

TRBD1,TRBV6-6,NA,TRBJ1-6,TGTGCCAGCAGTTACTCGGACAGGTCCTTGGGTTCACCCCTCCACTTT,CASSYSDRSLGSPLHF
NA,TRBV28,many,TRBJ1-2,TGTGCCAGCAGTCCACTGGGCGATGGCTACACCTTC,CASSPLGDGYTF
NA,TRBV7-2,many,TRBJ2-3,TGTGCCAGCAGCTTAGCGACGGGGGCGCGTGATACGCAGTATTTT,CASSLATGARDTQYF
NA,TRBV12-3/TRBV12-4,medium-sized,TRBJ1-6,TGTGCCAGCAGGCGCTCAGGACAGATTAATTCACCCCTCCACTTT,CASRRSGQINSPLHF
TRBD2,TRBV7-9,NA,TRBJ2-3,TGTGCCAGCAGCGAGCGGGAGGGTGGGGATACGCAGTATTTT,CASSEREGGDTQYF
TRBD2,TRBV3-1,many,TRBJ2-3,TGTGCCAGCAGCCATCGGGCTGGCGGGAGATTTTACACAGATACGCAGTATTTT,CASSHRAGGRFYTDTQYF
NA,TRBV30,many,TRBJ1-2,TGTGCCTGTGGAACTGGCTACACCTTC,CACGTGYTF
NA,TRBV30,many,TRBJ2-7,TGTGCCTGGAGCGGCTCCTACGAGCAGTACTTC,CAWSGSYEQYF
TRBD2,TRBV10-3,few,TRBJ2-1,TGTGCCATCAGTGAGGCCCTAGCGGGAGCTAATGAGCAGTTCTTC,CAISEALAGANEQFF
TRBD2,TRBV7-9,few,TRBJ2-7,TGTGCCAGCAGCCCAGCCGGGACTAGCAGGCAGTACTTC,CASSPAGTSRQYF
TRBD2,TRBV5-4,NA,TRBJ2-2,TGTGCCAGCAGCTTGGGGGGACTAGCGAACACCGGGGAGCTGTTTTTT,CASSLGGLANTGELFF
TRBD2,TRBV7-8,many,TRBJ2-7,TGTGCCAGCAGCTTAACTAGCGGGGGAATGGGGGAGCAGTACTTC,CASSLTSGGMGEQYF
TRBD1,TRBV7-3,NA,TRBJ1-2,TGTGCCAGCAGCTCCGGACAGGGGGCCTTTGGCTACACCTTC,CASSSGQGAFGYTF
TRBD1,TRBV28,NA,TRBJ2-7,TGTGCCAGCAGTCAACAGGGACAGGGGGCGTACGAGCAGTACTTC,CASSQQGQGAYEQYF
NA,TRBV29-1,NA,TRBJ2-6,TGCAGCGTAAAATTTATTACAGGGTCTGGGGCCAACGTCCTGACTTTC,CSVKFITGSGANVLTF
TRBD1,TRBV11-2,few,TRBJ2-2,TGTGCCAGCAACACCGGGACAGCGAACACCGGGGAGCTGTTTTTT,CASNTGTANTGELFF
NA,TRBV5-6,many,TRBJ2-7,TGTGCCAGCAGCTTGGCGGGGCAAAGCCTCTACGAGCAGTACTTC,CASSLAGQSLYEQYF
NA,TRBV19,many,TRBJ2-3,TGTGCCAGTAGTCTGGGCCGCCCAGGTACGCAGTATTTT,CASSLGRPGTQYF
TRBD1,TRBV7-2,few,TRBJ1-1,TGTGCCAGCAGCTTATGGTTGACAGGGGCTTTTACAAGCACTGAAGCTTTCTTT,CASSLWLTGAFTSTEAFF
NA,TRBV6-5,NA,TRBJ1-6,TGTGCCAGCGCTCCCGAGGGCAATAATTCACCCCTCCACTTT,CASAPEGNNSPLHF
NA,TRBV29-1,few,TRBJ2-7,TGCAGCGTTGAGCTCCAAGAGACAGGTTCCTACGAGCAGTACTTC,CSVELQETGSYEQYF
TRBD2,TRBV29-1,many,TRBJ2-3,TGCAGCGTTGTAGGGGCGGGAGCCCCAGATACGCAGTATTTT,CSVVGAGAPDTQYF
TRBD1,TRBV7-9,many,TRBJ2-7,TGTGCCAGCAGCTTACAAAACAGGGGGCGCCCCTACGAGCAGTACTTC,CASSLQNRGRPYEQYF
NA,TRBV5-4,NA,TRBJ2-7,TGTGCCAGCAGCCAAGACGGAGCCTACGAGCAGTACTTC,CASSQDGAYEQYF
NA,TRBV12-3/TRBV12-4,NA,TRBJ1-5,TGTGCCAGCAGTTTTCAGCGGTATCAGCCCCAGCATTTT,CASSFQRYQPQHF
NA,TRBV19,few,TRBJ1-1,TGTGCCAGTAGTATGGATGGGGGGGCGCGGCGGAACACTGAAGCTTTCTTT,CASSMDGGARRNTEAFF
NA,TRBV6-6,many,TRBJ1-1,TGTGCCAGCAGTTACTCGATGAACACTGAAGCTTTCTTT,CASSYSMNTEAFF
NA,TRBV20-1,NA,TRBJ2-7,TGCAGTGCTAGATCCCGCAGAGGGGCGGGGGCGACCTACGAGCAGTACTTC,CSARSRRGAGATYEQYF
NA,TRBV7-6,many,TRBJ2-3,TGTGCCAGCAGCTTAGTTAGCACAGATACGCAGTATTTT,CASSLVSTDTQYF